Detailed here is one T cell receptor (beta chain). V trimming: 3 bases; J trimming: 5 bases; junction bases outside the gene matches: 5. CDR1 and CDR2 (germline): SNHLY, FYNNEI. The length of the CDR3 is 15 residues. This record belongs to a study of blood T cell repertoires in COVID-19. Study summary: PBMCs, B-cell-depleted T cells, or T cells provided the cDNA or gDNA that made up the material.

Original data processing: Amplification of reference gene primers was used by the study to estimate nucleated cell counts. Profiling relied on immunoSEQ multiplex PCR, and the TCRdb table lists in-frame clones only, not all of them. The DNA was the basis for D and trimming; V, J and clone size are from that table. The sample contains roughly 67,000 clones, 88% of which appear only once. The rearrangement joins TRBV2 to TRBJ2-5; 11 bases map to TRBD1. The receptor was derived from a woman in her sixties or seventies with acute or convalescent COVID-19. Sample: peripheral blood. CDR3 bases: TGTGCCAGCAGTGACCGGACAGGGGGCAAGGAGACCCAGTACTTC. Translating gives CASSDRTGGKETQYF.